Detailed here is one T cell receptor beta chain. No antigen is known for it. Within one base of it there is no much larger clone, and no base qualities were kept. Library generation was performed with the immunoSEQ multiplex PCR assay. Rearranged TCR beta chain sequences were amplified using the hsTCRB Kit according to the manufacturer's protocol. Sequencing of TCRB libraries was carried out on an Illumina MiSeq. Per the source publication's procedure: The proprietary platform of the kit vendor was used for demultiplexing, trimming and gene mapping. TCRdb's version of the immuneACCESS table is confined to in-frame rearrangements and falls short of the full clone set. An unresolved V gene accounts for under half of the shortfall where checked; the remainder is of unknown origin. Clonal size and the V and J genes are those of that table, whereas D and trimming came from the DNA. This sample lists tens of thousands of clones; about four fifths were detected once. The ten largest account for around 18% of the sample.

The data derive from a study of a mutant IDH1 vaccine in newly diagnosed glioma (dated by TCRdb to about 2021). About the full investigation: Of the 32 patients who were treated, about 62% were male and around 40% were female, and the mean age was around 41 years. Six visits were used for peripheral blood collection: V03 (baseline), V05, V07, V10, V12 and V13. Before enrollment, patients had received standard therapy of radiotherapy alone, temozolomide alone, or radiochemotherapy with temozolomide; most received the combination. For exploratory analyses, roughly 25 treated patients had longitudinal TCRB deep sequencing done wherever samples were available.

Counted from cysteine to phenylalanine, this CDR3 has 15 amino acids. Only the CDR3 DNA is retained, 45 bases long and in frame from the first base. Taken from the germline V gene (reference sequence), the CDR1 and CDR2 loops are LNHDA and SQIVND. The trim is 7 bases for V and 8 bases for J, with a gap of 18 bases between the germline ends. What this sample's time point label stands for: baseline, week 1 (first vaccination visit). This sample's treatment or condition label indicates: pre-vaccination baseline after standard-of-care therapy. Donors had newly diagnosed WHO grade 3 or 4 IDH1-mutant astrocytomas with loss of nuclear ATRX. The samples were drawn from NOA16, a multicentre, single-arm, open-label phase I trial in Germany that tested a mutant IDH1 peptide vaccine in humans for the first time. Visit V03 blood draws served as the baseline sample for immunogenicity testing. Genomic DNA for TCRB sequencing was isolated from EDTA blood with the DNeasy Blood and Tissue Kit.

General findings and caveats noted by the study authors: Changes in the top peripheral T cell clonotypes picked up by TCRB sequencing did not appear to be linked to pseudoprogression. Immune responses induced by the vaccine were seen in roughly 95% of patients across multiple MHC alleles. Availability determined which PBMC samples were chosen for TCRB deep sequencing. According to the authors, sample limitations meant that analyses of patient blood samples could not be reproduced.

This material consisted of PBMCs, taken from a glioma patient treated with radiotherapy, temozolomide or both. The chain joins TRBV19 to TRBJ1-6; TRBD1 might be the D gene, on 5 matching bases. The TCR sequence derives from a man younger than 35 with glioma. The DNA sequence is as follows: TGTGCCAGTATGGGGGAGGGTTCCAACCATTCACCCCTCCACTTT. Its protein product is CASMGEGSNHSPLHF.